The clone carrying this T cell receptor beta chain was counted once. Clones were read by immunoSEQ multiplex PCR, and TCRdb kept only the in-frame ones, dropping some. The data show some 14,000 clones, over 70% seen once. This entry is derived from a study of immune cell composition in non-small cell lung cancer. Germline V gene sequence: CDR1 MNHEY, CDR2 SMNVEV (reference sequence). CDR3 size: 14 residues. V lost 5 bases to trimming and J lost 4 bases, with 14 bases between them. The V call is TRBV27, the J call TRBJ1-1, with D possibly TRBD1 on 6 matching bases. The sample comprised lung tumor tissue. The receptor's source is a human donor with non-small cell lung cancer. DNA for the CDR3: TGTGCCAGCAGTCTAGGACAGAGGAGCACTGAAGCTTTCTTT. This gives the protein CASSLGQRSTEAFF.